This T cell receptor beta chain originates from a study of CD8+ T cells in alopecia areata. About the study: The share of scalp area affected provided the severity score for treated patients. Study outcomes and limitations: Lesional scalp, notably in alopecia totalis/universalis, had clonality above that of normal scalp. For baseline CD8+ expansion, any link to response stays uncertain with one nonresponder.

It was cDNA, reverse transcribed from extracted RNA, that served as the sequencing template. The data were produced by immunoSEQ multiplex PCR, yet TCRdb's version contains in-frame clones alone and is incomplete. The table shows 4,300 or so clones, with 69% occurring only once. Of note for this clone: Its antigen remains unknown.

Treatment reported: oral pan-JAK inhibitor, 5-10 mg twice daily. Researchers gathered lesional scalp punch biopsies and peripheral blood from patients with alopecia areata. This CDR3 region has 17 residues. CDR1 is SGHKS and CDR2 is YYEKEE in the germline V gene (reference sequence). V shed 4 bases and J 3 bases; nucleotides not matched to a gene: 10. This TCR was sampled from a human donor with alopecia areata. The chain couples TRBV5-5 to TRBJ1-2, with 12 bases matching TRBD1. This specimen consisted of skin, obtained at week 24, from a patient treated with tofacitinib. In nucleotides, the CDR3 is TGTGCCAGCAGCCTCGAACCCGGGACAGGGGGCTACTATGGCTACACCTTC. Translated, it gives CASSLEPGTGGYYGYTF.